This T cell receptor (beta chain) was sequenced for a study of control samples from healthy donors and cancer patients. This CDR3 is 15 amino acids long. V was trimmed by 1 base and J by 6 bases, leaving 10 bases between them. Germline-derived CDR1 and CDR2 are LGHDT and YNNKEL (reference sequence). Measured with immunoSEQ multiplex PCR; TCRdb has only the in-frame clones, and not every one. The sample consists of around 51,000 clones, over 70% of them appearing once. This sequence originates from a man aged 65 to 79 in good health. The sample consisted of blood. V usage is TRBV3-1 (or the pseudogene TRBV3-2) and J usage is TRBJ1-6; D is unclear. The CDR3 loop is CASSQVGGFNSPLHF. DNA for the CDR3: TGTGCCAGCAGCCAAGTAGGCGGTTTTAATTCACCCCTCCACTTT.